This is a list of T cell receptor beta chains from one sample in a study of T cells in Graves' hyperthyroidism and ophthalmopathy. TCRdb fed the multiplex PCR reads into MiXCR, producing one record per CDR3 protein. The sample includes about 840,000 distinct CDR3 sequences, around 38% of them seen just once. Sample: blood. These receptors came from a man between 18 and 35 years old with Graves' hyperthyroidism. CDR3s include the opening cysteine and the closing phenylalanine or tryptophan. A D gene is named only where the DNA matches it firmly. Only some rows state a clone size, as once, few, many or a class for expanded clones.

>.|TRBV25-1|.|14|TRBJ2-3
TGTGCCAGCAGTGAAATGGCCAGCACAGATACGCAGTATTTT
CASSEMASTDTQYF
>many|TRBV7-2|.|15|TRBJ2-7
TGTGCCAGCAGCCCCGTTGGGCCTGGCGAATACGAGCAGTACTTC
CASSPVGPGEYEQYF
>once|TRBV7-2|.|13|TRBJ2-3
TGTGCCAGCAGCGGGACTCGCGCAGATACGCAGTATTTT
CASSGTRADTQYF
>.|TRBV27|.|11|TRBJ1-5
TGTGCCAGCGGCCAAGGGGGGCCCCAGCATTTT
CASGQGGPQHF
>many|TRBV5-1|.|15|TRBJ1-1
TGCGCCAGCAGCCTCGACGAAAATATGAACACTGAAGCTTTCTTT
CASSLDENMNTEAFF
>.|TRBV7-9|TRBD1|15|TRBJ2-7
TGTGCCAGCAGCTGGACAGGCGTCTCTACCTACGAGCAGTACTTC
CASSWTGVSTYEQYF
>few|TRBV5-1|.|11|TRBJ2-7
TGCGCCAGCAGCGCCCTCGGGGAGCAGTACTTC
CASSALGEQYF
>.|TRBV10-3|TRBD2|13|TRBJ2-5
TGTGCCATCAGCCCGGGAGGGGAAGAGACCCAGTACTTC
CAISPGGEETQYF
>few|TRBV7-9|.|14|TRBJ2-5
TGTGCCAGCAGCCACGGAGGGGGCGCGGGGACCCAGTACTTC
CASSHGGGAGTQYF
>few|TRBV5-4|.|15|TRBJ2-2
TGTGCCAGCAGCTTGGGAGGGGTCCTCACCGGGGAGCTGTTTTTT
CASSLGGVLTGELFF
>.|TRBV25-1|.|12|TRBJ2-2
TGTGCCAGCGTTGCCGGGACCGGGGAGCTGTTTTTT
CASVAGTGELFF
>.|TRBV29-1|TRBD2|13|TRBJ2-5
TGCAGCGTTATGGGACTAGCGGAAGAGACCCAGTACTTC
CSVMGLAEETQYF
>many|TRBV24-1|.|16|TRBJ2-7
TGTGCCACCAGTGATAGCCCATCGGAAGGGCCCGGCGAGCAGTACTTC
CATSDSPSEGPGEQYF
>.|TRBV6-6|.|13|TRBJ2-7
TGTGCCAGCAGGGAGGGCCTTGGCTACGAGCAGTACTTC
CASREGLGYEQYF
>.|TRBV6-5|.|16|TRBJ2-7
TGTGCCAGCAGTTACGGGCCCTTTGGAAGGGAATACGAGCAGTACTTC
CASSYGPFGREYEQYF
>.|TRBV9|.|16|TRBJ2-6
TGTGTCAGCAGTCGGGACCCGGGCTCTGGGGCCAACGTCCTGACTTTC
CVSSRDPGSGANVLTF
>many|TRBV15|.|15|TRBJ1-4
TGTGCCACCAGCAGAGATAGAGGGTCCTCGGAAAAACTGTTTTTT
CATSRDRGSSEKLFF
>once|TRBV12-3/TRBV12-4|.|15|TRBJ2-5
TGTGCCAGCAGCCAATCCAGGGTGAGGGGGGAGACCCAGTACTTC
CASSQSRVRGETQYF
>.|TRBV7-8|TRBD1|16|TRBJ2-7
TGTGCCAGCAGCCAAGATTGGACAGGGGAGACCTACGAGCAGTACTTC
CASSQDWTGETYEQYF
>.|TRBV29-1|.|12|TRBJ1-1
TGCAGCCCTGGACAGCTGAACACTGAAGCTTTCTTT
CSPGQLNTEAFF
>.|TRBV5-5|.|16|TRBJ1-5
TGTGCCAGCAGCTTGGACAGCGATCATAGCAATCAGCCCCAGCATTTT
CASSLDSDHSNQPQHF
>many|TRBV29-1|TRBD1|16|TRBJ2-6
TGCAGCGTTGGAACGGGACAGGGGTCGGGGGCCAACGTCCTGACTTTC
CSVGTGQGSGANVLTF
>.|TRBV5-5|.|16|TRBJ1-3
TGTGCCAGCAGCTGGGGCCTTCCCTCGTCTGGAAACACCATATATTTT
CASSWGLPSSGNTIYF
>.|TRBV6-5|TRBD1|14|TRBJ1-1
TGTGCCAACACTAAAACAGGGGGGAACACTGAAGCTTTCTTT
CANTKTGGNTEAFF
>.|TRBV19|.|13|TRBJ2-7
TGTGCCAGTAGTACTTCTAGAACCTACGAGCAGTACTTC
CASSTSRTYEQYF
>few|TRBV11-2|.|13|TRBJ1-2
TGTGCCAGCAGCTTAGACCCAGGCTATGGCTACACCTTC
CASSLDPGYGYTF
>.|TRBV11-2|TRBD1|15|TRBJ1-6
TGCGCCAGCAGCGCTTTCGACAGGGATAATTCACCCCTCCACTTT
CASSAFDRDNSPLHF
>.|TRBV2|.|16|TRBJ2-7
TGTGCCAGCAGTGCTGCCCCCGGGACTGGCTCCTACGAGCAGTACTTC
CASSAAPGTGSYEQYF
>few|TRBV2|.|14|TRBJ1-5
TGTGCCAGCACCGTGGGGGGGGCCGGTCAGCCCCAGCATTTT
CASTVGGAGQPQHF
>many|TRBV10-2|.|12|TRBJ1-2
TGTGCCAGCAGTGAATCGGGGAGCGGCTACACCTTC
CASSESGSGYTF
>.|TRBV6-1|.|13|TRBJ2-2
TGTGCCAGCAGTCCCAAGAACACCGGGGAGCTGTTTTTT
CASSPKNTGELFF
>.|TRBV24-1|TRBD2|13|TRBJ2-1
TGTGCCACCGGGACTAGCGCCAACAATGAGCAGTTCTTC
CATGTSANNEQFF
>many|TRBV29-1|.|12|TRBJ1-1
TGCAGCGGCGGACAGTTGAACACTGAAGCTTTCTTT
CSGGQLNTEAFF
>.|TRBV2|.|14|TRBJ1-6
TGTGCCAGCAGCCCAGGGACCGGTAATCCACCCCTCCACTTT
CASSPGTGNPPLHF
>.|TRBV7-2|.|13|TRBJ2-2
TGTGCCCAGGGACACACGAACACCGGGGAGCTGTTTTTT
CAQGHTNTGELFF
>few|TRBV10-3|.|15|TRBJ1-2
TGTGCCAGCAGTAGAACAGGGACCTCTAACTATGGCTACACCTTC
CASSRTGTSNYGYTF
>many|TRBV19|.|14|TRBJ1-6
TGTGCCAGTAGTAGGGGACGCGGGGGATCACCCCTCCACTTT
CASSRGRGGSPLHF